The next 30 T cell receptor beta chains were all read from a single sample in a study of blood T cells in healthy people across ages. A J-beta primer mix and a sample-barcoded 5' primer were used in a second PCR of about 6 to 12 cycles. TCRdb recomputed calls from the 5' RACE reads with MiXCR, one row per CDR3 protein. Found here are about 640,000 distinct CDR3 sequences, approximately 59% of them singletons; the top ten hold 35% to 40%. The sample was blood. The receptors here all came from a man in his fifties or sixties in good health.

The chain links TRBV4-2 to TRBJ2-5; a weak D match, TRBD1 (6 bases). Trimming pared 3 bases from V and 2 bases from J, leaving 13 bases between. This CDR3 comprises 15 residues. Germline values: CDR1 LGHNA, CDR2 YNFKEQ. The CDR3 nucleotides are TGTGCCAGCAGCCACCTGACAGGACAACAAGAGACCCAGTACTTC. Amino acids: CASSHLTGQQETQYF.

The chain combines TRBV20-1 with TRBJ2-3; 10 nucleotides match TRBD2. Unmatched junction bases numbered 12, after V lost 2 bases and J lost 4 bases. This CDR3 has 17 amino acids. CDR1 is DFQATT, CDR2 SNEGSKA, per germline (reference sequence). The CDR3 loop reads CSARRGSGGFRADTQYF. The DNA for the CDR3 is TGCAGTGCTAGAAGGGGTAGCGGGGGGTTTAGGGCAGATACGCAGTATTTT.

The table lists this clonotype with a few counts. J is TRBJ2-5 and V is TRBV29-1, with 8 bases aligning to TRBD1. With 4 bases clipped from V and 9 bases from J, the junction kept 16 bases outside the gene matches. The germline gives CDR1 SQVTM, CDR2 ANQGSEA. The CDR3 totals 15 residues. The CDR3 sequence: CSVGGRQGTYVSQYF. The CDR3 DNA reads TGCAGCGTTGGGGGAAGACAGGGGACATATGTGTCCCAGTACTTC.

The table lists this clonotype with many counts. The chain joins TRBV10-3 to TRBJ2-5, with 7 bases identical to TRBD2. V dropped 4 bases and J dropped 2; count of bases not matched to a gene: 1. The CDR3 is 13 residues long. CDR1 and CDR2 (germline): ENHRY, SYGVKD. Here the CDR3 DNA reads TGTGCCATCAGTGTGCGGGAGCAAGAGACCCAGTACTTC. It specifies CAISVREQETQYF.

The chain combines TRBV2 with TRBJ2-1; TRBD2 matches at 12 bases. The CDR3 length is 16 residues. Per the germline V gene, CDR1 is SNHLY and CDR2 is FYNNEI. Trimming removed 9 bases from V and 3 bases from J; junction bases left unmatched: 9. CDR3 residues: CARAGGLAGIYNEQFF. The CDR3 nucleotides are TGTGCCAGGGCCGGCGGACTAGCGGGGATCTACAATGAGCAGTTCTTC.

This chain joins TRBV12-3 or TRBV12-4 and TRBJ2-7, with D uncertain. The CDR3 is made up of 14 amino acids. Trimming pared 7 bases from V and 0 bases from J, leaving 13 bases between. CDR3 DNA sequence: TGTGCCAGCATCCCCCGTTACACCTCCTACGAGCAGTACTTC. It encodes CASIPRYTSYEQYF.

The J gene is TRBJ2-2, the V gene TRBV21-1; the table's D call, TRBD1, has no DNA check behind it. TRBV21-1 is an annotated pseudogene. The CDR3 loop spans 23 amino acids. This chain's CDR3 is CASSKAPLPPRDIQGTNTGELFF. The DNA for the CDR3 is TGTGCCAGCAGCAAAGCGCCGTTACCCCCCAGAGATATACAGGGAACGAACACCGGGGAGCTGTTTTTT.

V is TRBV28 and J is TRBJ2-7; either TRBD1 or TRBD2 may fit D (6 bases each). Trimming stripped 3 bases from V and 0 bases from J, with 9 bases between. The CDR3 has 14 amino acids. In germline, CDR1 is MDHEN, CDR2 SYDVKM. CDR3 amino acids: CASSFRGLSYEQYF. The CDR3 DNA follows: TGTGCCAGCAGTTTCAGGGGACTCTCCTACGAGCAGTACTTC.

V usage is TRBV5-4 and J usage is TRBJ2-3; TRBD1 matches 7 bases. V lost 6 bases, J lost 8 bases, and 21 bases stayed unmatched. Looked up from germline, CDR1 is SGHNT and CDR2 is YYREEE (reference sequence). CDR3 size: 17 residues. The CDR3 sequence is CASKPDRSSKVTATQYF. The CDR3 DNA reads TGTGCCAGCAAACCGGACAGGTCCTCGAAAGTCACCGCTACGCAGTATTTT.

The CDR3 nucleotides read TGTGCCAGCAGGGACAGGGGGACCGTTAATGCAGATACGCAGTATTTT. It yields the protein CASRDRGTVNADTQYF. This rearrangement joins TRBV6-1 to TRBJ2-3; 10 bases are shared with TRBD1. The CDR3 contains 16 residues. The germline gives CDR1 MNHNS, CDR2 SASEGT. Trimming at V came to 6 bases and at J to 4 bases, leaving 10 bases not matched to a gene.

The chain links TRBV7-9 to TRBJ1-2; 8 bases are a match to TRBD1. The V segment lost 7 bases and the J segment 2 bases; nucleotides outside the gene matches: 0. This CDR3 has 12 residues. CDR1 is SEHNR, CDR2 FQNEAQ, per germline (reference sequence). The CDR3, as DNA: TGTGCCAGCAACAGGGGGAACTATGGCTACACCTTC. This codes for CASNRGNYGYTF.

This clonotype is classed as large. The genes are TRBV29-1 and TRBJ1-1; perhaps TRBD1 as D (6 bases). The V end was cut by 7 bases, the J end by 9 bases, with 15 bases between. The CDR3 covers 11 residues. The germline V gene has CDR1 SQVTM and CDR2 ANQGSEA. For the CDR3, the DNA is TGCAGCGGGACAGACAGAGAACAAGCTTTCTTT. It codes for CSGTDREQAFF.

This clonotype was seen only a few times. The chain has TRBV6-1 and TRBJ2-7; D is unclear. Germline V gene data show CDR1 as MNHNS and CDR2 as SASEGT. V was cut by 8 bases and J by 11 bases, with 22 bases left in between. The CDR3 is made up of 13 amino acids. CDR3 DNA sequence: TGTGCCAGCGCCCCCTCGGCCGCCCCTGTAGAGTACTTC. It translates to CASAPSAAPVEYF.

The chain joins TRBV9 to TRBJ2-1; 7 bases are a match to TRBD2. The CDR3 sequence is 15 residues long. Trimming cost V 7 bases and J 4 bases; bases outside gene matches: 11. CDR1 is SGDLS, CDR2 YYNGEE, per germline. This CDR3 reads CASQRLADRYNEQFF. The CDR3 nucleotides read TGTGCCAGCCAGAGGCTAGCGGACCGTTACAATGAGCAGTTCTTC. The full variable domain, rest sourced from reference TRBV9 and TRBJ2-1, is DSGVTQTPKHLITATGQRVTLRCSPRSGDLSVYWYQQSLDQGLQFLIQYYNGEERAKGNILERFSAQQFPDLHSELNLSSLELGDSALYFCASQRLADRYNEQFFGPGTRLTVL.

The J gene is TRBJ2-3, the V gene TRBV5-5; D is ambiguous. Trimming left V 4 bases short and J 0 bases short, with 18 bases between. From germline, CDR1 is SGHKS and CDR2 YYEKEE (reference sequence). The CDR3 totals 17 residues. For the CDR3, the DNA is TGTGCCAGCAGCGTTGTAGCACGCCGACCTAGCACAGATACGCAGTATTTT. Residues: CASSVVARRPSTDTQYF. Based on the CDR3 plus reference TRBV5-5 and TRBJ2-3, the full variable domain is DAGVTQSPTHLIKTRGQQVTLRCSPISGHKSVSWYQQVLGQGPQFIFQYYEKEERGRGNFPDRFSARQFPNYSSELNVNALLLGDSALYLCASSVVARRPSTDTQYFGPGTRLTVL.

The V and J genes are TRBV20-1 and TRBJ1-5; D uncertain. The germline gives CDR1 DFQATT, CDR2 SNEGSKA (reference sequence). V was cut by 4 bases and J by 7 bases, with 14 bases left in between. The CDR3 totals 13 residues. The CDR3: CSAISRLEQPQHF. CDR3 nucleotides: TGCAGTGCTATCTCCAGGCTGGAACAGCCCCAGCATTTT.

This clonotype was picked up a small number of times. The V gene is TRBV5-5, the J gene TRBJ2-3; unclear D gene. The germline gives CDR1 SGHKS, CDR2 YYEKEE (reference sequence). This CDR3 spans 18 amino acids. The ends were cut back, 0 bases at V and 0 bases at J, with 17 bases in the middle. CDR3 sequence: CASSLVQVAFSSTDTQYF. The CDR3 coding sequence is TGTGCCAGCAGCTTGGTTCAGGTCGCTTTTTCTAGCACAGATACGCAGTATTTT.

This clonotype has only a few counts. The chain is built from TRBV20-1 and TRBJ2-5; D uncertain. Germline lookup yields CDR1 DFQATT and CDR2 SNEGSKA (reference sequence). The CDR3 covers 14 residues. V lost 4 bases, J lost 6 bases, and 18 bases lay in between. The CDR3: CSANVPLVRQTQYF. The CDR3 nucleotides are TGCAGTGCTAACGTCCCCCTTGTGCGGCAGACCCAGTACTTC.

This clonotype was seen a few times. The rearrangement joins TRBV20-1 to TRBJ1-2; maybe TRBD1 (5 bases). V was pared by 5 bases and J by 3 bases, with 16 bases between. Looked up from germline, CDR1 is DFQATT and CDR2 is SNEGSKA (reference sequence). The CDR3 contains 14 residues. This CDR3 reads CSARQSASDYGYTF. CDR3 sequence (DNA): TGCAGTGCTCGACAGTCCGCCTCGGACTATGGCTACACCTTC.

This clonotype was seen only a few times. CDR3 in amino acids: CASSLIAGGLADTQYF. Written as DNA, the CDR3 is TGTGCCAGCAGTCTGATAGCGGGGGGCCTCGCAGATACGCAGTATTTT. This rearrangement joins TRBV12-3 or TRBV12-4 to TRBJ2-3, with 10 nucleotides matching TRBD2. The CDR3 sequence is 16 residues long. V shed 5 bases, J shed 4 bases, and the junction held 9 bases outside the gene matches.

This chain links TRBV5-1 with TRBJ1-1; D gene unclear. CDR3 size: 15 residues. Germline values: CDR1 SGHRS, CDR2 YFSETQ. The V and J ends lost 0 bases and 1 base respectively, with 10 bases between them. The CDR3 region is CASSLAPAGNTEAFF. The CDR3 region has the DNA TGCGCCAGCAGCTTGGCCCCAGCGGGGAACACTGAAGCTTTCTTT.

This clonotype came up a few times. The chain links TRBV9 to TRBJ1-1; D gene uncertain. The CDR3 covers 12 residues. Germline V CDR1 and CDR2: SGDLS, YYNGEE. Trimming removed 5 bases at V and 1 base at J, with 6 bases between. The CDR3 nucleotides are TGTGCCAGCAGTCGCGAGAACACTGAAGCTTTCTTT. Translating it yields CASSRENTEAFF.

The J gene is TRBJ1-1, the V gene TRBV3-1; D is perhaps TRBD1 (5 bases). This CDR3 comprises 14 residues. Trimming left V 1 base short and J 5 bases short, with 11 bases between. Germline CDR1 reads LGHDT; CDR2 reads YNNKEL (reference sequence). The chain's CDR3 is CASSQAGDRTEAFF. The CDR3 coding sequence is TGTGCCAGCAGCCAAGCGGGGGATCGGACTGAAGCTTTCTTT.

The CDR3, as DNA: TGCAGTGCTACCGGGACAGGGGTCTCTGGGGCCAACGTCCTGACTTTC. Its translation is CSATGTGVSGANVLTF. The chain joins TRBV20-1 to TRBJ2-6; 10 nucleotides match TRBD1. This CDR3 has 16 amino acids. Germline CDR1 is DFQATT and CDR2 is SNEGSKA (reference sequence). Trimming took 4 bases from V and 0 from J; bases not matched to a gene: 3.

This clonotype was detected only a few times. The rearrangement joins TRBV5-1 to TRBJ2-1; 9 bases agree with TRBD2. CDR1 is SGHRS, CDR2 YFSETQ, per germline. V lost 0 bases and J lost 7; bases outside the gene matches: 5. The CDR3 sequence is 15 residues long. CDR3 residues: CASSLARGGQNEQFF. Written as DNA, the CDR3 is TGCGCCAGCAGCTTGGCGCGGGGGGGCCAAAATGAGCAGTTCTTC. Combining the CDR3 with reference TRBV5-1 and TRBJ2-1 gives the whole variable domain KAGVTQTPRYLIKTRGQQVTLSCSPISGHRSVSWYQQTPGQGLQFLFEYFSETQRNKGNFPGRFSGRQFSNSRSEMNVSTLELGDSALYLCASSLARGGQNEQFFGPGTRLTVL.

The gene calls are TRBV2 and TRBJ1-5, with 7 nucleotides matching TRBD1. The CDR3 totals 16 residues. After removal of 5 bases from V and 0 bases from J, the junction contained 7 bases not matched to a gene. Germline loops: CDR1 SNHLY, CDR2 FYNNEI. The CDR3 DNA is TGTGCCAGCAGTTTCGACGGGACAGATAGCAATCAGCCCCAGCATTTT. Amino acid sequence: CASSFDGTDSNQPQHF. Combining the CDR3 with reference TRBV2 and TRBJ1-5 gives the whole variable domain EPEVTQTPSHQVTQMGQEVILRCVPISNHLYFYWYRQILGQKVEFLVSFYNNEISEKSEIFDDQFSVERPDGSNFTLKIRSTKLEDSAMYFCASSFDGTDSNQPQHFGDGTRLSIL.

The chain is built from TRBV9 and TRBJ1-2; unclear D gene. Between the trimmed V and J ends, which lost 7 bases and 8 bases, there was a span of 18 bases. The CDR3 totals 13 residues. Germline-derived CDR1 and CDR2 are SGDLS and YYNGEE. CDR3 amino acids: CASGLAGDFGYTF. The CDR3, as DNA: TGTGCCAGCGGACTGGCCGGGGATTTCGGCTACACCTTC.

This clonotype was seen just once. V and J are TRBV20-1 and TRBJ1-5; 9 nucleotides match TRBD1. V lost 5 bases to trimming and J lost 2 bases; unmatched junction nucleotides: 7. This CDR3 contains 15 residues. CDR1 and CDR2 from the germline V gene are DFQATT and SNEGSKA (reference sequence). The CDR3 DNA follows: TGCAGTGCTCAACAGGGGGCGAGGGGCAATCAGCCCCAGCATTTT. Its protein product is CSAQQGARGNQPQHF.

The chain couples TRBV20-1 to TRBJ2-3; 11 bases are shared with TRBD1. V was pared by 5 bases and J by 1 base, with 11 bases of the junction left unmatched. Germline CDR1 is DFQATT and CDR2 is SNEGSKA (reference sequence). CDR3 length: 17 residues. The CDR3 sequence: CSARRTGGVVGTDTQYF. CDR3 nucleotides: TGCAGTGCTCGTCGGACAGGGGGCGTGGTGGGCACAGATACGCAGTATTTT.

Comment on this clonotype: The junction differs from germline at one of its ends, possibly a read error. J is TRBJ2-6 and V is TRBV6-5, with D possibly matching TRBD1 (6 bases). Germline V gene lookup returns CDR1 MNHEY and CDR2 SVGAGI. CDR3 size: 15 residues. CDR3 loop: CASRGGQSGANVPTF. In nucleotides, the CDR3 is TGTGCCAGCAGGGGTGGACAGTCTGGGGCCAACGTCCCGACTTTC.